This TCR beta chain appears in the sequencing data of a study of regulatory T cells in long-lasting Graves disease. Whole-study results and caveats: The study found persistent patients shared more public clonotypes (roughly 2,600) than new patients (just over 950). Persistent Graves' patients showed reduced TCR diversity versus newly diagnosed patients. Results may be inaccurate due to the small sample size.

CDR1 and CDR2 (germline): KGHSH, LQKENI. Unmatched junction bases numbered 6, after V lost 3 bases and J lost 0 bases. The CDR3 runs to 17 residues. Time point defined: persistent/refractory GD, antithyroid drugs over 5 years with positive TRAb. Preparation of the TCR library used RNA extracted from PBMCs. Patients came through an endocrinology department, and that department was in Xi'an, China. iRepertoire HTBI primers and Arm-PCR of CDR3 regions built TCR beta libraries. In TCRdb, the multiplex PCR reads were re-called with MiXCR into one record per CDR3 protein. The sample has around 460,000 distinct CDR3 sequences; about 20% are singletons. A note on this clonotype: Antigen specificity is unknown.

The sequence came from a female donor with Graves disease. Sequencing used peripheral blood mononuclear cells (PBMCs), obtained when the disease was refractory, from a patient treated with antithyroid drugs. The V gene is TRBV18, the J gene TRBJ2-2; 8 nucleotides match TRBD1. CDR3 nucleotides: TGTGCCAGCTCACCGGAACGACAGGGGACGAACACCGGGGAGCTGTTTTTT. It yields the protein CASSPERQGTNTGELFF.